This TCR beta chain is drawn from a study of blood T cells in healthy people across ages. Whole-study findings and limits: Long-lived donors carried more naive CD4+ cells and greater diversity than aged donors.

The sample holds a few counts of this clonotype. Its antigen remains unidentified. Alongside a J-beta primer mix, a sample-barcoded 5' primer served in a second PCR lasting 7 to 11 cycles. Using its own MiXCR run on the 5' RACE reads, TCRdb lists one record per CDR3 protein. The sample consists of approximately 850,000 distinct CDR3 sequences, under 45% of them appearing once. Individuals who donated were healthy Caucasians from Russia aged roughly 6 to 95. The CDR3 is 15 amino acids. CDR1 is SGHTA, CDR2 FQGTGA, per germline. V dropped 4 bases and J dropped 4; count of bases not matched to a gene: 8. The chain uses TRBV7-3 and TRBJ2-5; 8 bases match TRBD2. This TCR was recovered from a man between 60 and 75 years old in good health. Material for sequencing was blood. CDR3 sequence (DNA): TGTGCCAGCAGCTCGATCGGGGGGGCGGGAGAGACCCAGTACTTC. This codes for CASSSIGGAGETQYF.